Presented here are 14 T cell receptor beta chains from one specimen sequenced in a study of blood T cell repertoires in COVID-19. Profiled with immunoSEQ multiplex PCR; TCRdb holds only in-frame clones, not every one. The sample yields some 170,000 clones, roughly nine tenths seen once. The sequenced sample consisted of peripheral blood. These receptors all stem from a man in his fifties or sixties with active or convalescent COVID-19.

The chain couples TRBV7-9 to TRBJ2-2; TRBD1 is a possible D gene (5 bases). V dropped 7 bases and J dropped 3 bases, with 12 bases sitting between them. Germline-derived CDR1 and CDR2 are SEHNR and FQNEAQ (reference sequence). The CDR3 length is 14 residues. The CDR3 loop is CASIQGTYTGELFF. CDR3 nucleotides: TGTGCCAGCATCCAGGGAACGTACACCGGGGAGCTGTTTTTT. Full variable domain (outside the CDR3, taken from reference TRBV7-9 and TRBJ2-2): DTGVSQNPRHKITKRGQNVTFRCDPISEHNRLYWYRQTLGQGPEFLTYFQNEAQLEKSRLLSDRFSAERPKGSFSTLEIQRTEQGDSAMYLCASIQGTYTGELFFGEGSRLTVL.

The sample holds a few counts of this clone. The chain joins TRBV11-2 to TRBJ2-3; TRBD2 is a possible D gene (6 bases). CDR1 is SGHAT, CDR2 FQNNGV, per germline. This CDR3 has 15 amino acids. The V end was cut by 5 bases, the J end by 5 bases, with 17 bases between. The DNA for the CDR3 is TGTGCCAGCAGCCCCAGGTCGGGAGTCCAAGATACGCAGTATTTT. This sequence encodes CASSPRSGVQDTQYF.

In regard to this clone: Without the conserved terminal phenylalanine or tryptophan, this CDR3 likely stems from a read error. It is unclear where the CDR3 begins or ends on the DNA, so no DNA is shown, and the CDR3 is as TCRdb lists it. The chain couples TRBV2 to TRBJ2-3; TRBD2 was called by the table and not checked on the DNA. From germline, CDR1 is SNHLY and CDR2 FYNNEI. With termini counted, the CDR3 has 13 amino acids. The CDR3 is CASSEAGSGGAAV.

This chain connects TRBV29-1 to TRBJ2-5; 8 bases agree with TRBD1. The germline gives CDR1 SQVTM, CDR2 ANQGSEA. CDR3 length: 13 amino acids. V was clipped by 6 bases and J by 2 bases; unmatched bases: 5. CDR3 region: CSVAHRGQETQYF. As DNA, the CDR3 is TGCAGCGTGGCGCACAGGGGGCAAGAGACCCAGTACTTC.

This clone was observed a single time. The rearrangement links TRBV10-3 to TRBJ2-1; a weak D match, TRBD2 (6 bases). Trimming left V 6 bases short and J 3 bases short, with 18 bases between. Germline V gene data show CDR1 as ENHRY and CDR2 as SYGVKD. This CDR3 has 16 amino acids. The CDR3 DNA follows: TGTGCCATCAGCGCTAGGGTAGCGGACTACTACAATGAGCAGTTCTTC. Translation gives CAISARVADYYNEQFF.

The chain has TRBV24-1 and TRBJ1-2; 7 bases match TRBD1. The CDR3 covers 13 residues. Losses at the gene ends were 3 bases for V and 7 bases for J; bases not matched to a gene: 4. Per the germline V gene, CDR1 is KGHDR and CDR2 is SFDVKD. The CDR3 spells CATSDETGLGYTF. In nucleotides, the CDR3 is TGTGCCACCAGTGATGAGACAGGGCTTGGCTACACCTTC.

The chain has TRBV10-3 and TRBJ1-2; possible D gene TRBD1, 5 bases. Germline assignment: CDR1 ENHRY and CDR2 SYGVKD. V dropped 3 bases and J dropped 7 bases, with 12 bases sitting between them. The CDR3 loop spans 13 amino acids. The CDR3 DNA reads TGTGCCATCAGTGACGGGGGGAGTGGTGGCTACACCTTC. Its protein product is CAISDGGSGGYTF.

This sequence joins TRBV14 and TRBJ2-5; D remains unclear. Germline loops: CDR1 SGHDN, CDR2 FVKESK. The CDR3 has 15 residues. V shed 1 base and J shed 2 bases, with 11 bases lying between them. Written as DNA, the CDR3 is TGTGCCAGCAGCCAAGCCAGCGAGGCACAAGAGACCCAGTACTTC. This encodes CASSQASEAQETQYF.

CDR3 sequence reads: CASSSLADEQFF. The CDR3 nucleotides read TGTGCCAGCAGTTCCTTAGCCGATGAGCAGTTCTTC. V gene TRBV12-3 or TRBV12-4 combines with J gene TRBJ2-1; D unclear. V was shortened by 4 bases and J by 8 bases, with 9 bases between the two germline ends. The CDR3 extends over 12 amino acids.

The chain employs TRBV25-1 and TRBJ1-1; possibly TRBD1 for D (5 bases). The CDR3 runs 11 residues. V lost 3 bases and J 12 bases, leaving 11 bases between the germline ends. Germline assignment: CDR1 MGHDK and CDR2 SYGVNS. In DNA, the CDR3 is TGTGCCAGCAGTGAGGGCAGGGTGACTTTCTTT. Protein: CASSEGRVTFF.

The chain is built from TRBV5-4 and TRBJ2-7; TRBD1 is a possible D gene (6 bases). This CDR3 has 16 residues. V was clipped by 0 bases and J by 0 bases, with 13 bases between them. The germline CDR1 and CDR2 sequences are SGHNT and YYREEE (reference sequence). The CDR3 bases are TGTGCCAGCAGCTTGGCCGGACAGATCTTCTCCTACGAGCAGTACTTC. It is translated as CASSLAGQIFSYEQYF. Combining the CDR3 with reference TRBV5-4 and TRBJ2-7 gives the whole variable domain ETGVTQSPTHLIKTRGQQVTLRCSSQSGHNTVSWYQQALGQGPQFIFQYYREEENGRGNFPPRFSGLQFPNYSSELNVNALELDDSALYLCASSLAGQIFSYEQYFGPGTRLTVT.

The chain is built from TRBV11-2 and TRBJ2-7, with 9 bases fitting TRBD1. Losses at the gene ends were 2 bases for V and 2 bases for J; bases not matched to a gene: 7. Germline values: CDR1 SGHAT, CDR2 FQNNGV. The CDR3 extends over 16 amino acids. The CDR3: CASSLSRDRVTYEQYF. DNA of the CDR3: TGTGCCAGCAGCTTATCTAGGGACAGGGTTACCTACGAGCAGTACTTC.

This clone was observed a single time. The chain links TRBV10-3 to TRBJ1-2; TRBD1 might be the D (5 bases). The CDR3 length is 14 residues. Trimming cost V 0 bases and J 2 bases, with 7 bases left between them. The germline V gene encodes CDR1 ENHRY and CDR2 SYGVKD. CDR3 in DNA: TGTGCCATCAGTGAGTCCCCAGGGAACTATGGCTACACCTTC. It translates to CAISESPGNYGYTF.

CDR3 nucleotide sequence: TGTGCCAGCAGTTACGGGGAGCTCCCTGGAAACACCATATATTTT. Residues: CASSYGELPGNTIYF. This chain uses TRBV6-5 with TRBJ1-3; D ambiguous. This CDR3 has 15 amino acids. Per germline, CDR1 MNHEY and CDR2 SVGAGI. V was clipped by 2 bases and J by 2 bases, with 10 bases between them.